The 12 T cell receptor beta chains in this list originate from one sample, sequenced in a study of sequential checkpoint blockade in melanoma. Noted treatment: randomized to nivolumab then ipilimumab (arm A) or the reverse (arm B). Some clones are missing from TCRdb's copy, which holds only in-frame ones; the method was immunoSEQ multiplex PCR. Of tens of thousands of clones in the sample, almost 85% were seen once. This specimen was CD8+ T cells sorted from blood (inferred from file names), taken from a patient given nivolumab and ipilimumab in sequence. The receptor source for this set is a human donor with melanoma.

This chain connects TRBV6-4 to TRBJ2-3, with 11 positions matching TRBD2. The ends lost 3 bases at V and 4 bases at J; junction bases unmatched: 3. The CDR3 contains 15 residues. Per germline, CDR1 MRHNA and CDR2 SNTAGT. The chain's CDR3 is CASSDVAGGPDTQYF. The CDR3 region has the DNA TGTGCCAGCAGTGATGTAGCGGGGGGGCCAGATACGCAGTATTTT.

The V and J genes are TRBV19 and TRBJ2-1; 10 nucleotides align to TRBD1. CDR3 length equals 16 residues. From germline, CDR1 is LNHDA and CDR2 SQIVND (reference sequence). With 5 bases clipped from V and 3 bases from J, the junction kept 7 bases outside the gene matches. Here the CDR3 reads CASSVLGQGFYNEQFF. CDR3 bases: TGTGCCAGTAGTGTTTTGGGACAGGGGTTCTACAATGAGCAGTTCTTC.

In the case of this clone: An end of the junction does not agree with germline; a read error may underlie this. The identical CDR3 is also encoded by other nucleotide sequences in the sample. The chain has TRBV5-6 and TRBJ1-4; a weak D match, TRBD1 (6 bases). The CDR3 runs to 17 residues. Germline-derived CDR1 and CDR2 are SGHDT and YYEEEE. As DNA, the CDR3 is TGCGCCAGCAGCTTGGCCTTGTGGGGGCCGACTAATGAAAAACTGTTTTTT. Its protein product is CASSLALWGPTNEKLFF.

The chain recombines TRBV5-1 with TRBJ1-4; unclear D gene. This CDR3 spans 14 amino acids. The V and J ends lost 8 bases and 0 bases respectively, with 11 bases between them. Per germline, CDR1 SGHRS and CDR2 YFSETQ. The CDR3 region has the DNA TGCGCCAGTCCCTTGACAACAACTAATGAAAAACTGTTTTTT. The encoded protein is CASPLTTTNEKLFF. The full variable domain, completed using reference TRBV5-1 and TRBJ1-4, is KAGVTQTPRYLIKTRGQQVTLSCSPISGHRSVSWYQQTPGQGLQFLFEYFSETQRNKGNFPGRFSGRQFSNSRSEMNVSTLELGDSALYLCASPLTTTNEKLFFGSGTQLSVL.

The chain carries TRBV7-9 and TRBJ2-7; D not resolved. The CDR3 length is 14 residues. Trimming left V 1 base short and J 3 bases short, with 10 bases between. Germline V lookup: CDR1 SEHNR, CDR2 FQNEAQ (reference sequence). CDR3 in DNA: TGTGCCAGCAGCTTAGGGCAGATCAACTACGAGCAGTACTTC. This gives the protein CASSLGQINYEQYF.

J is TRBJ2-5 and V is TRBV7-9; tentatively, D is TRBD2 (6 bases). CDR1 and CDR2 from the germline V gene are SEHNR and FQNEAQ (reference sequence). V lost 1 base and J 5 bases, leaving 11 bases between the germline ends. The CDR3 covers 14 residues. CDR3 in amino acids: CASSLGGGKETQYF. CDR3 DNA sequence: TGTGCCAGCAGCTTAGGCGGAGGGAAGGAGACCCAGTACTTC. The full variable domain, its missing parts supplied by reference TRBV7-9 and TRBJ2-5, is DTGVSQNPRHKITKRGQNVTFRCDPISEHNRLYWYRQTLGQGPEFLTYFQNEAQLEKSRLLSDRFSAERPKGSFSTLEIQRTEQGDSAMYLCASSLGGGKETQYFGPGTRLLVL.

CDR3 sequence: CASSYSQETQYF. The DNA of the CDR3 is TGCGCCAGCAGCTACTCCCAAGAGACCCAGTACTTC. The V call is TRBV5-1, the J call TRBJ2-5; D ambiguous. Trimming took off 3 bases at V and 1 base at J, with 4 bases between the two ends. The CDR3 length is 12 residues. Germline CDR1 reads SGHRS; CDR2 reads YFSETQ.

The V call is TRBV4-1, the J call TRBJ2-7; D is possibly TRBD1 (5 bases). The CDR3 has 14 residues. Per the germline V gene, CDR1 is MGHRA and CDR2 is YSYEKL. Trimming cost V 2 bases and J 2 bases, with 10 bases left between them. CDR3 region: CASSQPDSTYEQYF. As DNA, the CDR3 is TGCGCCAGCAGCCAACCCGACAGTACCTACGAGCAGTACTTC.

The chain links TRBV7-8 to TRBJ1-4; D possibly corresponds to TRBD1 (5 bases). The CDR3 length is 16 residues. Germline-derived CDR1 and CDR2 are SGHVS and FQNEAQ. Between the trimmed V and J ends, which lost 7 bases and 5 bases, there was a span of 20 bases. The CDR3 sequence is CASTPEGTLSNEKLFF. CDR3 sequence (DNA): TGTGCCAGCACTCCCGAGGGGACTCTCAGCAATGAAAAACTGTTTTTT. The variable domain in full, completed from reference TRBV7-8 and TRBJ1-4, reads GAGVSQSPRYKVAKRGQDVALRCDPISGHVSLFWYQQALGQGPEFLTYFQNEAQLDKSGLPSDRFFAERPEGSVSTLKIQRTQQEDSAVYLCASTPEGTLSNEKLFFGSGTQLSVL.

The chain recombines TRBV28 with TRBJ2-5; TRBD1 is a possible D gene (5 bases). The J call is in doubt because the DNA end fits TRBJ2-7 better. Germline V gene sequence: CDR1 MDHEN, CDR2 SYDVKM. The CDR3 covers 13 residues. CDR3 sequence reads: CASSFSRVYEQYF. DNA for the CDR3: TGTGCCAGCAGTTTCTCCAGGGTCTACGAGCAGTACTTC.

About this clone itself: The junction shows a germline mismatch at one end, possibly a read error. CDR3 region: CASSLARGAGYGQHF. The DNA of the CDR3 is TGCGCCAGCAGCTTGGCAAGGGGCGCCGGGTACGGGCAGCACTTC. This rearrangement joins TRBV5-1 to TRBJ2-7, with D tentatively TRBD1 (5 bases). Germline loops: CDR1 SGHRS, CDR2 YFSETQ. The CDR3 extends over 15 amino acids.

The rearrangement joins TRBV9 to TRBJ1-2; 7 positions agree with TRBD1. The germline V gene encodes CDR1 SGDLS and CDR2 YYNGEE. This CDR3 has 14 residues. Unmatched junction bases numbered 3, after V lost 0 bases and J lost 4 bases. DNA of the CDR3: TGTGCCAGCAGCGTAGATCAGGGGGGCTATGGCTACACCTTC. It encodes CASSVDQGGYGYTF.